A selection of T cell receptor beta chains follows, all from one sample in a study of blood T cells in healthy people across ages. One entry per CDR3 protein, called by TCRdb with MiXCR from the 5' RACE reads. The sample comprises 500,000 to 700,000 distinct CDR3 sequences, approximately 30% of which are singletons, and roughly 14% rests with the top ten. The sample taken for sequencing was blood. All receptors come from an elderly woman in good health. CDR3s include the opening cysteine and the closing phenylalanine or tryptophan. The D gene is left open where the match is weak. Size is omitted from some rows. Given values are once, few, many or a class for expanded clones.

v_gene	len	abundance	j_gene	d_gene	CDR3nt	CDR3aa
TRBV20-1	17	many	TRBJ2-1	TRBD2	TGCAGTGCTAGACCTATGAGCGGGACTAGCGGATACAATGAGCAGTTCTTC	CSARPMSGTSGYNEQFF
TRBV28	15	few	TRBJ1-5	TRBD1	TGTGCCAGCAGTTTAGGGACAGGGGGCTATCAGCCCCAGCATTTT	CASSLGTGGYQPQHF
TRBV7-2	13	many	TRBJ2-1	.	TGTGCCAGCAGTCAACTAGGCTACAATGAGCAGTTCTTC	CASSQLGYNEQFF
TRBV2	18	.	TRBJ2-2	TRBD1	TGTGCCAGCAGTGAAGTGGGGCTGGGGACAGGGTTCACCGGGGAGCTGTTTTTT	CASSEVGLGTGFTGELFF
TRBV20-1	14	.	TRBJ2-6	.	TGCAGTGCTAATGGGGCCTACGGTACCAACGTCCTGACTTTC	CSANGAYGTNVLTF
TRBV5-5	15	.	TRBJ1-5	.	TGTGCCAGCAGACCGGGGGGGGCGAGCAATCAGCCCCAGCATTTT	CASRPGGASNQPQHF
TRBV12-3/TRBV12-4	17	.	TRBJ1-5	.	TGTGCCAGCAGTCCTCAATCCCCCTCAGGGAGCAATCAGCCCCAGCATTTT	CASSPQSPSGSNQPQHF
TRBV6-5	16	.	TRBJ2-3	TRBD2	TGTGCCAGCACTTCGACTAGCGGGGGGTTCACAGATACGCAGTATTTT	CASTSTSGGFTDTQYF
TRBV5-1	16	few	TRBJ2-3	.	TGCGCCAGCAGCTTGGCCTTCGGGCTGAGCACAGATACGCAGTATTTT	CASSLAFGLSTDTQYF
TRBV7-9	17	many	TRBJ2-1	TRBD2	TGTGCCAGCAGCCAGGGACTAGCGGGAACCTCCTACAATGAGCAGTTCTTC	CASSQGLAGTSYNEQFF
TRBV6-2/TRBV6-3	14	.	TRBJ2-5	.	TGTGCCGGCAGTTACTGGGAGGCCCAAGAGACCCAGTACTTT	CAGSYWEAQETQYF
TRBV30	13	.	TRBJ2-5	TRBD1	TGCGCCTGGACTGGGGACAGGGGCCATGAGCAGTACTTC	CAWTGDRGHEQYF
TRBV7-2	13	.	TRBJ1-5	.	TGTGCCAGCAACCCCGACCTCGCCCAGCCCCGGCATTTT	CASNPDLAQPRHF
TRBV7-2	13	.	TRBJ2-3	.	TGTGCCAGCAGCTTAGAAAGGCAGGCCCAACAGTATTTT	CASSLERQAQQYF
TRBV5-1	14	many	TRBJ2-7	TRBD2	TGCGCCAGCGGGTTAGCGGGGGGCTCCTACGAGCAGTACTTC	CASGLAGGSYEQYF
TRBV3-1	14	many	TRBJ1-1	.	TGTGCCAGCAGCCCTAATTGGGTGAACACTGAAGCTTTCTTT	CASSPNWVNTEAFF
TRBV5-1	14	many	TRBJ1-1	.	TGCGCCAGCAGCTTGGACGGGGTGAACACTGAAGCTTTCTTT	CASSLDGVNTEAFF
TRBV4-1	16	.	TRBJ1-5	.	TGCGCCAGCAGCCAAGATGGGGGGGTACGCAATCAGCCCCAGCATTTT	CASSQDGGVRNQPQHF
TRBV5-1	17	.	TRBJ2-5	TRBD2	TGCGCCAGCAGCTTTAGCCCTAGCGGGGGGGCCGGGAATGAGCAGTACTTC	CASSFSPSGGAGNEQYF
TRBV9	15	many	TRBJ2-7	TRBD2	TGTGCCAGCAGCCCTACGGGAGGCAGCTTCTACGAGCAGTACTTC	CASSPTGGSFYEQYF
TRBV27	15	many	TRBJ2-3	TRBD2	TGTGCCAGCAGTCCGCTAGCGGGGGCGGGAGATACGCAGTATTTT	CASSPLAGAGDTQYF
TRBV6-1	16	many	TRBJ2-1	.	TGTGCCAGCAGTGAAGGTTCAGGGAGCCCCTACAATGAGCAGTTCTTC	CASSEGSGSPYNEQFF
TRBV6-1	14	.	TRBJ2-7	.	TGTGCCAGCACCCCGAGGCTAAGCTCCTACGAGCAGTACTTC	CASTPRLSSYEQYF
TRBV5-6	14	many	TRBJ2-7	.	TGTGCCAGCAGCTTCTCAGGGAGTCCCTACGAGCAGTACTTC	CASSFSGSPYEQYF
TRBV19	12	few	TRBJ2-7	.	TGTGCCAGTAGTATAGGTTCCTACGAGCAGTACTTC	CASSIGSYEQYF
TRBV30	12	.	TRBJ1-6	.	TGTGCCTGGAGGGGAGGTAATTCACCCCTCCACTTT	CAWRGGNSPLHF
TRBV20-1	16	many	TRBJ2-1	TRBD2	TGCAGTGCTTCCTCGGGGCGGGGGGTCTCCTACAATGAGCAGTTCTTC	CSASSGRGVSYNEQFF
TRBV2	16	.	TRBJ1-5	TRBD1	TGTGCCAGCAGTGGGACAGGGGTCGGTCCGAGTCAGCCCCAGCATTTT	CASSGTGVGPSQPQHF
TRBV27	15	.	TRBJ2-1	.	TGTACCAGTAGTCGGGGGACAAGGTCCTACAATGAGCAGTTCTTC	CTSSRGTRSYNEQFF
TRBV27	15	.	TRBJ1-5	.	TGTGCCAGCAGGGGTGGAGGGGCGCGCAATCAGCCCCAGCATTTT	CASRGGGARNQPQHF
TRBV29-1	16	many	TRBJ1-2	TRBD1	TGCAGCGTTGTTACAGGGGGCGAAGGACTAAACTATGGCTACACCTTC	CSVVTGGEGLNYGYTF
TRBV5-1	15	.	TRBJ2-7	TRBD2	TGCGCCAGCAGCTCGAGCGGGGGACCACCCTACGAGCAGTACTTC	CASSSSGGPPYEQYF
TRBV5-8	11	.	TRBJ2-5	.	TGTGCCAGCAGCTTGGTGGGCTTAGGGTACTTC	CASSLVGLGYF
TRBV7-8	15	many	TRBJ2-5	TRBD1	TGTGCCAGCAGCTTACTGCCGGGACAGGGGGATAAGCAGTACTTC	CASSLLPGQGDKQYF
TRBV20-1	15	few	TRBJ1-1	.	TGCAGTGCTAAGAGACTTCGGGCTCGAAACACTGAAGCTTTCTTT	CSAKRLRARNTEAFF
TRBV7-3	15	many	TRBJ2-1	.	TGTGCCAGCAGCTTAATATCTAACGAGTACAATGAGCAGTTCTTC	CASSLISNEYNEQFF
TRBV6-1	10	few	TRBJ1-2	.	TGTGCCAGCCGGGAAGTCGGCTACACCTTC	CASREVGYTF
TRBV29-1	15	.	TRBJ1-1	TRBD1	TGCAGCGTTGAAGAAGTAGACAGGGCCGACACTGAAGCTTTCTTT	CSVEEVDRADTEAFF
TRBV20-1	12	.	TRBJ2-2	.	TGCAGTGCTAGCCCTAGGCCCGGGGAGCGGTTTTTT	CSASPRPGERFF
TRBV15	15	many	TRBJ2-5	TRBD2	TGTGCCACCAGCAGAGAGAGCGGGGGGGGAGAGACCCAGTACTTC	CATSRESGGGETQYF
TRBV6-5	16	few	TRBJ1-2	.	TGTGCCAGCAGTTACTCGCACAGGCCGGCTAACTATGGCTACACCTTC	CASSYSHRPANYGYTF
TRBV28	15	many	TRBJ1-4	TRBD1	TGTGCCAGCAGTACCCCGGGGACAGGGTATGAAAAACTGTTTTTT	CASSTPGTGYEKLFF
TRBV10-3	13	many	TRBJ2-1	.	TGTGCCATCAGTGTTTGGGGCGGGAATGAGCAGTTCTTC	CAISVWGGNEQFF
TRBV6-1	15	.	TRBJ1-4	.	TGTGCCAGCAGTGAAAGAGGGGAAGCTAATGAAAAACTGTTTTTT	CASSERGEANEKLFF
TRBV24-1	17	.	TRBJ1-5	.	TGTGCCACCAGTGACTCTACTGGGGCAGAACTCCATCAGCCCCAGCATTTT	CATSDSTGAELHQPQHF
TRBV9	15	few	TRBJ1-5	.	TGTGCCAGCAGCGTAGGCGAGACGGTAAATCAGCCCCAGCATTTT	CASSVGETVNQPQHF
TRBV15	15	.	TRBJ2-3	.	TGTGCCACCAGCAGAGAGGGCGGCACCACAGATACGCAGTATTTT	CATSREGGTTDTQYF
TRBV7-2	16	many	TRBJ2-5	TRBD1	TGTGCCAGCAGCTCCATAGGCGGACAGGGGGCACACCCCCAGTACTTC	CASSSIGGQGAHPQYF
TRBV2	15	many	TRBJ2-7	.	TGTGCCAGCAGGTGGGGGACCGCGGCGTCCTACGAGCAGTACTTC	CASRWGTAASYEQYF
TRBV12-5	13	few	TRBJ2-1	.	TGTGCTAGTGGTTTGGTAGGGCACAATGAGCAGTTCTTC	CASGLVGHNEQFF
TRBV5-1	14	few	TRBJ2-2	.	TGCGCCAGCAGCTTGGCCAGTCTCACCGGGGAGCTGTTTTTT	CASSLASLTGELFF
TRBV12-3/TRBV12-4	13	many	TRBJ2-5	TRBD1	TGTGCCAGCAGGCGACAGGGTCAAGAGACCCAGTACTTC	CASRRQGQETQYF
TRBV28	12	.	TRBJ2-7	.	TGTGCCACCCTGGGAGTGACCTACGAGCAGTACTTC	CATLGVTYEQYF
TRBV7-2	13	many	TRBJ2-7	.	TGTGCCAGCAGCCAGAAGGGACGGAGCGAGCAGTACTTC	CASSQKGRSEQYF
TRBV10-3	15	few	TRBJ1-4	TRBD1	TGTGCCATCAGTGGAGGGGGCAGTAAGGACGAAAAACTGTTTTTT	CAISGGGSKDEKLFF
TRBV7-2	12	.	TRBJ1-2	.	TGTGCCAGCAGCTCCCCAGGGGAGCGCTACACCTTC	CASSSPGERYTF
TRBV7-9	17	.	TRBJ2-6	TRBD1	TGTGCCAGCAGCTTTCGCGGACAGGGCGCTGGGGCCAACGTCCTGACTTTC	CASSFRGQGAGANVLTF
TRBV7-2	15	.	TRBJ2-3	.	TGTGCCAGCAGCCCAGAGGGTTATTCAGAAGATACGCAGTATTTT	CASSPEGYSEDTQYF
TRBV20-1	14	.	TRBJ2-7	.	TGCAGTGCAAGAACTACCGGGACACCCTACGAGCAGTACTTC	CSARTTGTPYEQYF